This entry lists 23 T cell receptor beta chains sequenced from one sample in a study of a mutant IDH1 vaccine in newly diagnosed glioma. Time point: week 23, last vaccination. Doses comprised 300 ug of mutant IDH1 20-mer peptide each, plus topical imiquimod. Method: immunoSEQ multiplex PCR; TCRdb's copy keeps in-frame clones and lacks some. The profile covers over 35,000 clones, with around 84% appearing a single time and around 2.4% taken by the ten largest. Their specific antigens are unknown. Specimen: PBMCs, collected from a glioma patient whose treatment included an IDH1 peptide vaccine. The receptor source for this set is a woman younger than 30 with glioma. Some clones in this sample may be carry-over from other donors' samples.

The chain carries TRBV29-1 and TRBJ1-2; D gene uncertain. Trimming stripped 4 bases from V and 2 bases from J, with 5 bases between. The CDR3 loop spans 11 amino acids. The germline CDR1 and CDR2 sequences are SQVTM and ANQGSEA. The CDR3 bases are TGCAGCGTTGGGCAGAACTATGGCTACACCTTC. It translates to CSVGQNYGYTF.

The chain uses TRBV10-3 and TRBJ2-1; D is ambiguous. V shed 6 bases and J shed 5 bases, with 8 bases lying between them. Germline CDR1 reads ENHRY; CDR2 reads SYGVKD. The CDR3 loop spans 12 amino acids. The CDR3 loop is CAISGVNNEQFF. The CDR3 coding sequence is TGTGCCATCAGCGGCGTTAACAATGAGCAGTTCTTC.

V gene TRBV2 combines with J gene TRBJ1-6; TRBD1 aligns across 8 bases. The CDR3 extends over 13 amino acids. Germline V lookup: CDR1 SNHLY, CDR2 FYNNEI. J lost 8 bases, V lost 6 bases, and 3 bases had no gene match. The chain's CDR3 is CASSGQGDSPLHF. The DNA of the CDR3 is TGTGCCAGCAGCGGACAGGGAGATTCACCCCTCCACTTT.

V and J are TRBV15 and TRBJ2-5; possibly TRBD1 for D (6 bases). This CDR3 comprises 14 residues. Trimming removed 3 bases from V and 5 bases from J, with 13 bases in between. The germline V gene has CDR1 LNHNV and CDR2 YYDKDF (reference sequence). The CDR3 reads CATSSMGAGETQYF. The CDR3, as DNA: TGTGCCACCAGCAGCATGGGGGCAGGGGAGACCCAGTACTTC.

Notes on this clone: Different DNA sequences within this sample yield the same CDR3. V is TRBV19 and J is TRBJ1-2; unclear D gene. The germline V gene encodes CDR1 LNHDA and CDR2 SQIVND (reference sequence). V was trimmed by 6 bases and J by 1 base, leaving 3 bases between them. The CDR3 is 11 amino acids. The CDR3 region is CASSINYGYTF. The DNA for the CDR3 is TGTGCCAGTAGCATTAACTATGGCTACACCTTC.

This clone was counted once. The J gene is TRBJ2-7, the V gene TRBV7-9; 7 bases match TRBD2. The V segment lost 5 bases and the J segment 0 bases; nucleotides outside the gene matches: 10. The CDR3 loop spans 16 amino acids. Germline CDR1 SEHNR, CDR2 FQNEAQ (reference sequence). This CDR3 is CASSPTQAGSSYEQYF. The CDR3 nucleotides read TGTGCCAGCAGCCCCACCCAAGCGGGAAGCTCCTACGAGCAGTACTTC.

The V gene is TRBV19, the J gene TRBJ1-4; D is possibly TRBD1 (6 bases). Between the trimmed V and J ends, which lost 3 bases and 3 bases, there was a span of 11 bases. Germline V gene data show CDR1 as LNHDA and CDR2 as SQIVND (reference sequence). The CDR3 contains 15 residues. CDR3: CASSISRGPNEKLFF. The CDR3 coding sequence is TGTGCCAGTAGTATTAGCAGGGGACCTAATGAAAAACTGTTTTTT.

The V gene is TRBV10-1, the J gene TRBJ1-1; maybe TRBD1 (6 bases). CDR3 length equals 12 residues. CDR1 and CDR2 from the germline V gene are WNHNN and SYGVQD (reference sequence). The germline V and J ends were trimmed by 10 bases and 3 bases, with 12 bases remaining between them. Here the CDR3 DNA reads TGCGCCACACAGGGCCTGGACACTGAAGCTTTCTTT. Encoded protein: CATQGLDTEAFF.

This clone was detected a few times. J is TRBJ1-2 and V is TRBV7-8, with 7 bases matching TRBD1. CDR3 length: 15 amino acids. Germline assignment: CDR1 SGHVS and CDR2 FQNEAQ. V shed 5 bases, J shed 0 bases, and the junction held 6 bases outside the gene matches. CDR3 sequence reads: CASSTGTDPNYGYTF. The CDR3 DNA follows: TGTGCCAGCAGCACGGGGACAGATCCTAACTATGGCTACACCTTC.

The V gene is TRBV30, the J gene TRBJ2-3; D perhaps matches TRBD1 (6 bases). The germline V and J ends were trimmed by 2 bases and 4 bases, with 13 bases remaining between them. CDR3 size: 14 residues. Germline-derived CDR1 and CDR2 are GTSNPN and SVGIG (reference sequence). CDR3 sequence (DNA): TGTGCCTGGAGTCAGGGGAAGACGGCAGATACGCAGTATTTT. This codes for CAWSQGKTADTQYF.

The chain carries TRBV5-1 and TRBJ1-2; 7 bases agree with TRBD1. V dropped 5 bases and J dropped 4; count of bases not matched to a gene: 11. The length of the CDR3 is 15 residues. Germline CDR1 and CDR2: SGHRS and YFSETQ. The DNA of the CDR3 is TGCGCCAGCAGAATAACTTTCAGGGGGATCTATGGCTACACCTTC. Its translation: CASRITFRGIYGYTF.

V is TRBV5-4 and J is TRBJ1-1, with D possibly being TRBD1 (5 bases). Germline V gene data show CDR1 as SGHNT and CDR2 as YYREEE (reference sequence). V was clipped by 2 bases and J by 3 bases, with 14 bases between them. The CDR3 consists of 15 residues. CDR3 sequence: CASSLNTGRYTEAFF. The CDR3 bases are TGTGCCAGCAGCTTAAATACAGGTAGATACACTGAAGCTTTCTTT.

The V gene is TRBV15, the J gene TRBJ2-1; no clear D. V was trimmed by 5 bases and J by 1 base, leaving 15 bases between them. The CDR3 is 16 amino acids. Germline-derived CDR1 and CDR2 are LNHNV and YYDKDF (reference sequence). CDR3: CATSGSQQLSYNEQFF. CDR3 nucleotides: TGTGCCACCAGCGGCAGCCAACAACTTTCCTACAATGAGCAGTTCTTC. Looking up the rest from reference TRBV15 and TRBJ2-1 gives the full variable domain: DAMVIQNPRYQVTQFGKPVTLSCSQTLNHNVMYWYQQKSSQAPKLLFHYYDKDFNNEADTPDNFQSRRPNTSFCFLDIRSPGLGDTAMYLCATSGSQQLSYNEQFFGPGTRLTVL.

This chain uses TRBV7-2 with TRBJ2-2; D is tentatively TRBD1 or TRBD2 (5 bases each). The CDR3 totals 15 residues. V was shortened by 5 bases and J by 3 bases, with 13 bases between the two germline ends. CDR1 and CDR2 from the germline V gene are SGHTA and FQGNSA. CDR3 DNA sequence: TGTGCCAGCAGCGAGATCCGGGGCCACACCGGGGAGCTGTTTTTT. Protein sequence: CASSEIRGHTGELFF.

J is TRBJ2-7 and V is TRBV27; TRBD1 matches at 8 bases. After removal of 5 bases from V and 5 bases from J, the junction contained 5 bases not matched to a gene. The length of the CDR3 is 13 residues. Per germline, CDR1 MNHEY and CDR2 SMNVEV (reference sequence). The CDR3 spells CASSPTGVDEQYF. Here the CDR3 DNA reads TGTGCCAGCAGTCCGACAGGGGTGGACGAGCAGTACTTC.

This chain uses TRBV5-6 with TRBJ2-4, with D perhaps matching TRBD1 (6 bases). The CDR3 has 16 residues. Between the trimmed V and J ends, which lost 2 bases and 0 bases, there was a span of 12 bases. Germline V lookup: CDR1 SGHDT, CDR2 YYEEEE. CDR3 protein: CASSFVTGLAKNIQYF. The CDR3, as DNA: TGTGCCAGCAGCTTCGTGACAGGCCTAGCCAAAAACATTCAGTACTTC.

The rearrangement uses TRBV5-4 and TRBJ2-2, with 9 bases aligning to TRBD2. J gave up 7 bases and V 5 bases, and 6 bases lay outside the gene matches. The CDR3 is 14 amino acids. The germline V gene encodes CDR1 SGHNT and CDR2 YYREEE (reference sequence). In nucleotides, the CDR3 is TGTGCCAGCAGGCGGGGGGGGCCAGACGGGGAGCTGTTTTTT. This codes for CASRRGGPDGELFF.

This chain links TRBV7-9 with TRBJ2-5; 7 bases align to TRBD2. The CDR3 totals 13 residues. Germline CDR1 SEHNR, CDR2 FQNEAQ (reference sequence). The V and J ends lost 5 bases and 3 bases, in that order; junction bases with no gene match: 3. CDR3 loop: CASSTAGKETQYF. CDR3 bases: TGTGCCAGCAGCACAGCGGGGAAAGAGACCCAGTACTTC.

The chain has TRBV19 and TRBJ1-2; no clear D. CDR1 is LNHDA and CDR2 is SQIVND in the germline V gene (reference sequence). The CDR3 covers 13 residues. V was shortened by 6 bases and J by 1 base, with 9 bases between the two germline ends. CDR3 region: CASSTDGNYGYTF. CDR3 sequence (DNA): TGTGCCAGTAGCACAGACGGTAACTATGGCTACACCTTC.

The V call is TRBV10-3, the J call TRBJ2-7, with 7 bases that match TRBD1. This CDR3 comprises 17 residues. V dropped 2 bases and J dropped 2; count of bases not matched to a gene: 12. Per germline, CDR1 ENHRY and CDR2 SYGVKD. The CDR3 here is CAISEEIPGQPTYEQYF. CDR3 nucleotides: TGTGCCATCAGTGAGGAGATCCCGGGACAGCCTACCTACGAGCAGTACTTC.

CDR3 DNA sequence: TGTGCCAGCAGTCCCCCCGGGGGCTACACCGGGGAGCTGTTTTTT. It translates to CASSPPGGYTGELFF. The V and J genes are TRBV6-6 and TRBJ2-2; perhaps D is TRBD1 or TRBD2 (6 bases each). V lost 5 bases, J lost 3 bases, and 13 bases lay in between. The CDR3 is 15 amino acids. Germline values: CDR1 MNHNY, CDR2 SVGAGI (reference sequence).

This clone was seen more than once but under ten times. The rearrangement links TRBV19 to TRBJ2-5; 9 bases line up with TRBD2. Germline values: CDR1 LNHDA, CDR2 SQIVND (reference sequence). This CDR3 is 15 amino acids long. V lost 10 bases and J lost 5; bases outside the gene matches: 14. The CDR3 bases are TGTGCCACCCAACTGGGGGCTAGCGGGAAGGAGACCCAGTACTTC. Protein product: CATQLGASGKETQYF.

This clone was seen a few times. This sequence joins TRBV9 and TRBJ2-2; D is perhaps TRBD1 or TRBD2 (7 bases each). Trimming cost V 0 bases and J 1 base, with 16 bases left between them. Looked up from germline, CDR1 is SGDLS and CDR2 is YYNGEE. The CDR3 has 18 residues. CDR3 sequence reads: CASSVAGGAGQNTGELFF. The DNA for the CDR3 is TGTGCCAGCAGCGTAGCAGGGGGAGCGGGGCAGAACACCGGGGAGCTGTTTTTT. The variable domain in full, with the rest retrieved from reference TRBV9 and TRBJ2-2, is DSGVTQTPKHLITATGQRVTLRCSPRSGDLSVYWYQQSLDQGLQFLIQYYNGEERAKGNILERFSAQQFPDLHSELNLSSLELGDSALYFCASSVAGGAGQNTGELFFGEGSRLTVL.